This entry lists 17 T cell receptor beta chains sequenced from one sample in a study of cytomegalovirus exposure and HLA in healthy donors. Assay: immunoSEQ multiplex PCR; the TCRdb copy retains only in-frame clones and omits some. The profile shows 150,000 to 200,000 clones, approximately 90% of them singletons. The sequenced sample was PBMCs. These TCRs come from a young woman in good health and CMV-seronegative.

The CDR3 region has the DNA TGCGCCAGCAGCCAAGCCGGAAGTAGACTAGCGGGGGTCTACGAGCAGTACTTC. Encoded protein: CASSQAGSRLAGVYEQYF. The chain has TRBV4-1 and TRBJ2-7, with 12 bases that match TRBD2. The germline V gene has CDR1 MGHRA and CDR2 YSYEKL. Unmatched junction bases numbered 10, after V lost 1 base and J lost 3 bases. CDR3 length: 18 amino acids.

The chain carries TRBV29-1 and TRBJ2-7; 9 bases line up with TRBD1. Trimming at V came to 5 bases and at J to 3 bases, leaving 8 bases not matched to a gene. CDR3 length: 14 amino acids. In germline, CDR1 is SQVTM, CDR2 ANQGSEA. The CDR3 is CSVTQGTGIYEQYF. CDR3 DNA sequence: TGCAGCGTTACTCAGGGGACAGGGATCTACGAGCAGTACTTC.

The chain has TRBV28 and TRBJ2-2; 10 bases align to TRBD2. CDR3 size: 18 residues. Germline CDR1 is MDHEN and CDR2 is SYDVKM. V was pared by 1 base and J by 4 bases, with 9 bases of the junction left unmatched. The CDR3 loop reads CASSLLRAGGPLTGELFF. In DNA form, the CDR3 reads TGTGCCAGCAGTTTATTACGAGCGGGGGGGCCGCTCACCGGGGAGCTGTTTTTT. The whole variable domain, remainder taken from reference TRBV28 and TRBJ2-2, is DVKVTQSSRYLVKRTGEKVFLECVQDMDHENMFWYRQDPGLGLRLIYFSYDVKMKEKGDIPEGYSVSREKKERFSLILESASTNQTSMYLCASSLLRAGGPLTGELFFGEGSRLTVL.

The count of this clone is one. This chain uses TRBV19 with TRBJ1-5, with D unresolved. Trimming cost V 2 bases and J 3 bases, with 11 bases left between them. CDR1 is LNHDA and CDR2 is SQIVND in the germline V gene (reference sequence). The CDR3 runs to 15 residues. CDR3 nucleotides: TGTGCCAGTAGTATATCCGGGAGAGTCAATCAGCCCCAGCATTTT. As protein: CASSISGRVNQPQHF.

This clone was detected only once. This CDR3 reads CASRDQGNTIYF. The CDR3 DNA is TGTGCCAGCAGGGATCAGGGTAACACCATATATTTT. The genes are TRBV6-5 and TRBJ1-3; D might be TRBD1 (5 bases). The CDR3 length is 12 residues. Germline V CDR1 and CDR2: MNHEY, SVGAGI. Trimming left V 6 bases short and J 7 bases short, with 10 bases between.

The chain combines TRBV10-1 with TRBJ2-2, with D possibly being TRBD1 (5 bases). Germline V lookup: CDR1 WNHNN, CDR2 SYGVQD (reference sequence). V was clipped by 2 bases and J by 6 bases, with 10 bases between them. The CDR3 length is 14 residues. The CDR3 DNA follows: TGCGCCAGCAGTGAGCTTCAGGGTGCCGGGGAGCTGTTTTTT. This gives the protein CASSELQGAGELFF.

The chain combines TRBV7-9 with TRBJ1-3; no clear D. V was trimmed by 7 bases and J by 8 bases, leaving 15 bases between them. The CDR3 runs to 13 residues. Germline values: CDR1 SEHNR, CDR2 FQNEAQ (reference sequence). CDR3 protein: CASTHGTTDTIYF. The CDR3 DNA sequence: TGTGCCAGCACCCACGGTACTACGGACACCATATATTTT.

This chain joins TRBV10-3 and TRBJ1-1, with 8 bases aligning to TRBD1. After removal of 6 bases from V and 4 bases from J, the junction contained 7 bases not matched to a gene. Looked up from germline, CDR1 is ENHRY and CDR2 is SYGVKD. This CDR3 is 14 amino acids long. In nucleotides, the CDR3 is TGTGCCATCAGGGACGGACAGGGCGGCACTGAAGCTTTCTTT. Translating gives CAIRDGQGGTEAFF.

The V gene is TRBV7-2, the J gene TRBJ2-2; 9 nucleotides match TRBD2. CDR3 size: 17 residues. The V gene end was trimmed by 5 bases and the J gene end by 7 bases; junction bases not matched to a gene: 14. CDR1 and CDR2 (germline): SGHTA, FQGNSA. The CDR3 nucleotides read TGTGCCAGCAGCCTTCCCCTACTAGGGACTAGCTACGGGGAGCTGTTTTTT. It is translated as CASSLPLLGTSYGELFF.

V and J are TRBV7-8 and TRBJ1-2; D is unclear. Germline V gene lookup returns CDR1 SGHVS and CDR2 FQNEAQ. Trimming pared 0 bases from V and 0 bases from J, leaving 20 bases between. The CDR3 runs 19 residues. In DNA form, the CDR3 reads TGTGCCAGCAGCTTAGCCCTTAATACCGGACGGACTGCTAACTATGGCTACACCTTC. It yields the protein CASSLALNTGRTANYGYTF.

V is TRBV5-4 and J is TRBJ2-3, with no clear D. CDR3 length: 18 residues. The V end was cut by 0 bases, the J end by 0 bases, with 17 bases between. Germline CDR1 is SGHNT and CDR2 is YYREEE (reference sequence). CDR3 protein: CASSLAPDPEVSTDTQYF. The CDR3 DNA follows: TGTGCCAGCAGCTTGGCCCCCGACCCCGAGGTTAGCACAGATACGCAGTATTTT.

The chain uses TRBV2 and TRBJ1-1, with 10 bases lining up with TRBD1. From germline, CDR1 is SNHLY and CDR2 FYNNEI. There are 14 residues in the CDR3. Trimming took 6 bases from V and 3 from J; bases not matched to a gene: 4. As DNA, the CDR3 is TGTGCCAGCAGCGCTGGGACAGGGGACACTGAAGCTTTCTTT. Residues: CASSAGTGDTEAFF.

The chain joins TRBV18 to TRBJ1-4; D remains ambiguous. This CDR3 spans 13 amino acids. The germline V gene has CDR1 KGHSH and CDR2 LQKENI. V shed 6 bases and J shed 4 bases, with 9 bases lying between them. CDR3 sequence: CASSSGLNEKLFF. DNA for the CDR3: TGTGCCAGCTCCAGTGGCCTTAATGAAAAACTGTTTTTT.

The table lists this clone with a few counts. This rearrangement joins TRBV6-5 to TRBJ2-1; 7 bases are shared with TRBD2. This CDR3 is 15 amino acids long. Germline trimming cut 0 bases from V and 1 base from J; bases unmatched to any gene: 0. CDR1 and CDR2 from the germline V gene are MNHEY and SVGAGI. CDR3 loop: CASSYSGGSYNEQFF. As DNA, the CDR3 is TGTGCCAGCAGTTACTCGGGGGGGTCCTACAATGAGCAGTTCTTC.

CDR3 sequence reads: CASSHRARDEQYF. The CDR3 DNA sequence: TGTGCCAGCAGCCACCGAGCGCGGGACGAGCAGTACTTC. The chain has TRBV5-4 and TRBJ2-7; tentatively, D is TRBD2 (5 bases). Deletions cut 4 bases from V and 5 bases from J, with 13 bases between. The CDR3 length is 13 residues. Germline V gives CDR1 SGHNT, CDR2 YYREEE (reference sequence). The full variable domain, completed using reference TRBV5-4 and TRBJ2-7, is ETGVTQSPTHLIKTRGQQVTLRCSSQSGHNTVSWYQQALGQGPQFIFQYYREEENGRGNFPPRFSGLQFPNYSSELNVNALELDDSALYLCASSHRARDEQYFGPGTRLTVT.

This CDR3 is CASSDRTTNEKLFF. The CDR3 DNA reads as TGTGCCAGCAGTGACAGAACAACTAATGAAAAACTGTTTTTT. This sequence joins TRBV25-1 and TRBJ1-4; D remains ambiguous. V lost 3 bases and J lost 0, with 5 bases in between. In germline, CDR1 is MGHDK, CDR2 SYGVNS. CDR3 length equals 14 residues.

The chain couples TRBV6-5 to TRBJ2-3; D remains ambiguous. Trimming left V 0 bases short and J 1 base short, with 8 bases between. The CDR3 extends over 15 amino acids. Germline V gives CDR1 MNHEY, CDR2 SVGAGI. The CDR3: CASSYSTQRTDTQYF. For the CDR3, the DNA is TGTGCCAGCAGTTACTCGACTCAGCGCACAGATACGCAGTATTTT.